This entry lists 19 T cell receptor beta chains sequenced from one sample in a study of shared clonotypes between healthy human individuals. TCRdb's copy holds only in-frame clones and misses some; the assay was immunoSEQ multiplex PCR. The repertoire includes some 1.5 million clones, 98% of them detected once, and roughly 0.45% sits in the top ten. Sequencing was carried out using naive CD4+ T cells sorted from blood. Regarding subset: CD45RA+ positively selected. The receptor source for this set is a man aged 30 to 39 in good health.

The gene calls are TRBV28 and TRBJ2-1; TRBD2 agrees at 13 bases. CDR1 is MDHEN and CDR2 is SYDVKM in the germline V gene. After removal of 4 bases from V and 2 bases from J, the junction contained 5 bases not matched to a gene. The CDR3 runs to 17 residues. In DNA form, the CDR3 reads TGTGCCAGCAGTTCCAGACTAGCGGGAGGCACCTACAATGAGCAGTTCTTC. Protein: CASSSRLAGGTYNEQFF.

V is TRBV9 and J is TRBJ1-3; D is unclear. Germline V gene data show CDR1 as SGDLS and CDR2 as YYNGEE. The CDR3 is made up of 17 amino acids. V was pared by 4 bases and J by 0 bases, with 17 bases between. This CDR3 reads CASSSEPQPPSGNTIYF. DNA of the CDR3: TGTGCCAGCAGCTCCGAACCCCAGCCGCCCTCTGGAAACACCATATATTTT.

This sequence joins TRBV20-1 and TRBJ1-1; D is uncertain. The germline CDR1 and CDR2 sequences are DFQATT and SNEGSKA (reference sequence). CDR3 length equals 11 residues. Trimming pared 1 base from V and 6 bases from J, leaving 6 bases between. The CDR3 reads CSARVKAEAFF. In nucleotides, the CDR3 is TGCAGTGCTAGAGTTAAGGCTGAAGCTTTCTTT.

V and J are TRBV7-9 and TRBJ1-2; 8 bases map to TRBD1. Germline V gives CDR1 SEHNR, CDR2 FQNEAQ (reference sequence). The CDR3 loop spans 17 amino acids. J gave up 2 bases and V 3 bases, and 11 bases lay outside the gene matches. The CDR3 region is CASSLDRASQLNYGYTF. The CDR3 DNA is TGTGCCAGCAGCTTGGACAGGGCCTCCCAACTAAACTATGGCTACACCTTC.

The V gene is TRBV11-2, the J gene TRBJ2-4; 10 bases agree with TRBD2. V was clipped by 5 bases and J by 3 bases; unmatched bases: 7. The CDR3 extends over 16 amino acids. From germline, CDR1 is SGHAT and CDR2 FQNNGV. The CDR3 sequence is CASSHQREGFKNIQYF. CDR3 DNA sequence: TGTGCCAGCAGCCACCAGCGGGAGGGCTTCAAAAACATTCAGTACTTC.

This chain joins TRBV2 and TRBJ2-7; 7 bases agree with TRBD1. CDR1 SNHLY and CDR2 FYNNEI come from the germline V gene. This CDR3 is 12 amino acids long. J lost 6 bases, V lost 3 bases, and 2 bases had no gene match. This CDR3 reads CASSEQGVEQYF. CDR3 in DNA: TGTGCCAGCAGTGAGCAGGGGGTCGAGCAGTACTTC.

This clone was seen just once. V is TRBV11-2 and J is TRBJ1-2; D uncertain. CDR3 length equals 15 residues. The ends were cut back, 0 bases at V and 5 bases at J, with 13 bases in the middle. From germline, CDR1 is SGHAT and CDR2 FQNNGV. The CDR3 loop is CASSLDVGFSYGYTF. The DNA of the CDR3 is TGTGCCAGCAGCTTAGATGTAGGGTTTAGTTATGGCTACACCTTC.

The genes are TRBV5-1 and TRBJ2-7, with TRBD1 as a possible D gene (7 bases). With 2 bases removed from V and 6 bases from J, the gap between germline ends came to 18 bases. The CDR3 has 15 amino acids. Germline values: CDR1 SGHRS, CDR2 YFSETQ. Written as DNA, the CDR3 is TGCGCCAGCAGCTTTGCGGGACAGCTTCCGAGCGAGCAGTACTTC. Translation gives CASSFAGQLPSEQYF.

This chain links TRBV28 with TRBJ2-7, with a weak D call TRBD1 (6 bases). Looked up from germline, CDR1 is MDHEN and CDR2 is SYDVKM. Deletions cut 5 bases from V and 5 bases from J, with 10 bases between. This CDR3 is built from 12 residues. The CDR3: CASSLYRDEQYF. CDR3 sequence (DNA): TGTGCCAGCAGTCTCTACAGGGACGAGCAGTACTTC.

The chain uses TRBV28 and TRBJ2-6; the match to TRBD2 covers 12 bases. The germline V gene has CDR1 MDHEN and CDR2 SYDVKM. V shed 6 bases and J 5 bases; nucleotides not matched to a gene: 5. This CDR3 has 16 amino acids. CDR3 nucleotides: TGTGCCAGCAGGAGACTAGCGGGAGTAAGGGCCAACGTCCTGACTTTC. Protein product: CASRRLAGVRANVLTF.

J is TRBJ2-1 and V is TRBV7-2; D uncertain. With 5 bases removed from V and 11 bases from J, the gap between germline ends came to 13 bases. The CDR3 has 12 amino acids. The V gene's germline CDR1 is SGHTA and CDR2 FQGNSA. The chain's CDR3 is CASSPPTAKQFF. The CDR3 region has the DNA TGTGCCAGCAGCCCGCCAACGGCAAAGCAGTTCTTC.

V gene TRBV6-5 combines with J gene TRBJ2-5; D is ambiguous. The J call could be wrong; TRBJ2-7 is a better fit for the DNA end. This CDR3 has 12 residues. CDR1 is MNHEY and CDR2 is SVGAGI in the germline V gene. The CDR3 DNA is TGTGCCAGCAGCCTACCGCCTTACGAGCAGTACTTC. Its protein is CASSLPPYEQYF.

V gene TRBV6-1 combines with J gene TRBJ1-2; the match to TRBD1 covers 9 bases. With V trimmed by 4 bases and J by 7 bases, 19 bases remained unmatched. The CDR3 runs 18 residues. From germline, CDR1 is MNHNS and CDR2 SASEGT. CDR3 residues: CASSAETGQGRPYGGYTF. CDR3 bases: TGTGCCAGCAGTGCGGAAACCGGACAGGGGCGTCCTTATGGTGGCTACACCTTC.

The chain is built from TRBV7-9 and TRBJ1-4, with a weak D call TRBD1 (5 bases). Trimming left V 5 bases short and J 3 bases short, with 10 bases between. Germline V lookup: CDR1 SEHNR, CDR2 FQNEAQ (reference sequence). CDR3 size: 14 residues. CDR3 residues: CASSPQGPNEKLFF. In DNA, the CDR3 is TGTGCCAGCAGCCCTCAGGGCCCTAATGAAAAACTGTTTTTT.

This chain links TRBV13 with TRBJ2-7; D possibly corresponds to TRBD2 (7 bases). V gave up 1 base and J gave up 4 bases, with 17 bases separating them. Looked up from germline, CDR1 is PRHDT and CDR2 is FYEKMQ (reference sequence). The CDR3 covers 16 residues. CDR3 sequence: CASSLASEGEGYEQYF. The DNA for the CDR3 is TGTGCCAGCAGCTTAGCCTCAGAGGGGGAGGGGTACGAGCAGTACTTC.

This clone was detected once. This sequence joins TRBV6-5 and TRBJ2-1; no firm D call. The CDR3 covers 15 residues. V lost 4 bases and J 0 bases, leaving 10 bases between the germline ends. CDR1 and CDR2 (germline): MNHEY, SVGAGI. The CDR3 DNA reads as TGTGCCAGCAGTTCCAGATCATACTCCTACAATGAGCAGTTCTTC. It codes for CASSSRSYSYNEQFF.

The chain uses TRBV5-6 and TRBJ2-1; TRBD1 aligns across 10 bases. There are 13 residues in the CDR3. In germline, CDR1 is SGHDT, CDR2 YYEEEE. The J segment lost 14 bases and the V segment lost 4 bases, leaving 9 bases of the junction unmatched. CDR3 coding DNA: TGTGCCAGCAGCAGAACCGGGGACAGGGGAAAGTTCTTC. The encoded protein is CASSRTGDRGKFF.

The chain is built from TRBV5-4 and TRBJ1-1; D is possibly TRBD1 (6 bases). The CDR3 is 14 amino acids. V was clipped by 5 bases and J by 5 bases, with 16 bases between them. Germline V CDR1 and CDR2: SGHNT, YYREEE (reference sequence). The CDR3 reads CASRVDRSLTEAFF. The DNA of the CDR3 is TGTGCCAGCAGGGTCGACAGGAGTCTGACTGAAGCTTTCTTT. The whole variable domain, remainder taken from reference TRBV5-4 and TRBJ1-1, is ETGVTQSPTHLIKTRGQQVTLRCSSQSGHNTVSWYQQALGQGPQFIFQYYREEENGRGNFPPRFSGLQFPNYSSELNVNALELDDSALYLCASRVDRSLTEAFFGQGTRLTVV.

Regarding this clone: Other nucleotide sequences from this sample produce the same CDR3. The chain has TRBV29-1 and TRBJ2-5; TRBD2 is a possible D gene (5 bases). The germline V gene has CDR1 SQVTM and CDR2 ANQGSEA. The germline V and J ends were trimmed by 4 bases and 1 base, with 7 bases remaining between them. The CDR3 covers 12 residues. CDR3 loop: CSVARGQETQYF. The CDR3 DNA reads TGCAGCGTTGCACGGGGCCAAGAGACCCAGTACTTC.